This TCR beta chain was identified in a study of T cells after yellow fever vaccination (dated by TCRdb to about 2019). Background on the whole study: The SMART-Seq v4 Ultra Low Input RNA kit was used to prepare libraries from fractions with low cell numbers. Blood was collected at multiple timepoints before and after primary and secondary immunization, and bulk PBMC replicates and cell subsets were isolated. Two healthy male donors made up the cohort, one aged 18 to 30 years and the other aged 30 to 39 years. To follow T-cell clones before and after primary and booster YFV17D yellow fever vaccination, bulk TCR alpha and beta repertoires were sequenced over time. General conclusions and limits of the study: The secondary T-cell response was found to be weaker but faster than the primary response, with a peak reached on day 5 rather than on day 15. A small fraction of clonotypes showed up in both the CD4 and CD8 compartments, probably as a result of convergent recombination. Computational filtering was needed because FACS-sorted repertoires could contain abundant contaminating clonotypes from the bulk population. Because the study included only a couple of donors, the extent to which the findings can be generalized is limited. After the booster, most of the clones that had expanded following primary vaccination were detected again (almost 98% of CD4 and around 88% of CD8), which suggests that memory was broadly maintained.

TCR cDNA was synthesized by 5'RACE template switching, through which a universal primer site and unique molecular identifiers were introduced. cDNA synthesis was primed from both the TCR alpha and TCR beta constant segments. Library amplification involved two PCR steps, and the second step added sample barcodes and sequencing adapters. Libraries were sequenced on Illumina HiSeq 2500 (2x100 bp) or NovaSeq (2x150 bp). As for how the authors treated the data: MIGEC handled demultiplexing of reads and collapsing into UMI consensus sequences, while MiXCR performed V(D)J alignment. Vaccine-responding clonotypes were identified with edgeR using replicate PBMC samples, with FDR below 0.01 and a log2 fold change above 5 up to day 15 being required. Each bulk clonotype received a CD4 or CD8 identity based on whether the sequenced CD4 or CD8 repertoire contained that clonotype at higher abundance. TCRdb reran the public reads through fastp at Q25 and MiXCR, keeping productive beta chains. Under each unique CDR3 protein, matching rows form one entry showing the most common genes and DNA. The V and J calls shown here were made by TCRdb, not taken from the authors' results. Recorded for this sample are 310,000 or so distinct CDR3 sequences; around 7.3% of them occurred a single time. The ten largest clones add up to around 17% of the sample.

There are many counts of this clonotype. Its cognate antigen has yet to be identified. There are no base qualities to consult, and no much larger clone falls within one base. Trimming costs V 3 bases and J 4 bases, and their ends lie 12 bases apart. From a lookup of the germline V gene (reference sequence), CDR1 and CDR2 are LNHDA and SQIVND. The CDR3 starts with the cysteine, ends with the phenylalanine, and has 14 residues. Just the 42-base CDR3 DNA is kept, in frame starting at base 1. The sample's treatment or condition, from its label and the paper: live attenuated yellow fever vaccine strain. Two biological replicates of bulk PBMCs were collected at each blood-draw timepoint. A standard Ficoll-Paque protocol was used to isolate PBMCs from peripheral blood. RNA was extracted with TriZol from bulk PBMCs, CD4 and CD8 fractions, and dextramer-positive and dextramer-negative fractions.

The sequence joins TRBV19 to TRBJ2-5; the D gene assignment is ambiguous. The source of this sequence is a man aged 18 to 29 who received the YFV17D yellow fever vaccine. Sequences were derived from PBMCs, sampled 35 to 50 days after the first yellow fever vaccination. The CDR3 region has the sequence CASSMGGQIETQYF. In nucleotide form, the sequence is TGTGCCAGTAGTATGGGTGGGCAGATAGAGACCCAGTACTTC.